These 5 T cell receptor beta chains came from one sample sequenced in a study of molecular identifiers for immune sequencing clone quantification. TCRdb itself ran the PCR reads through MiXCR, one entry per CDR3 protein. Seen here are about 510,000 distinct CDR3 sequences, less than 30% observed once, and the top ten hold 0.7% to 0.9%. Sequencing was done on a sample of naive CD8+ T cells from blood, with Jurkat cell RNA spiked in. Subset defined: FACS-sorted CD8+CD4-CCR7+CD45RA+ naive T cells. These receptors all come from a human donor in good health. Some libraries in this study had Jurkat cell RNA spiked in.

The CDR3 DNA follows: TGCGCCAGCAGCCAATTTTCGGGGAGCACAGATACGCAGTATTTT. Residues: CASSQFSGSTDTQYF. V gene TRBV4-3 combines with J gene TRBJ2-3, with D tentatively TRBD2 (5 bases). Germline V gene data show CDR1 as LGHNA and CDR2 as YSLEER. The ends were cut back, 2 bases at V and 0 bases at J, with 9 bases in the middle. CDR3 length: 15 amino acids.

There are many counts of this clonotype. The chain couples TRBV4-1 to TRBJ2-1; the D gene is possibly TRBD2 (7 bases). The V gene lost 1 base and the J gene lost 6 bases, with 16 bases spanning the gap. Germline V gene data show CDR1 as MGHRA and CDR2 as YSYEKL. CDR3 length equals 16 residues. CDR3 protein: CASSQGRGAGSNEQFF. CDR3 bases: TGCGCCAGCAGCCAAGGACGGGGGGCCGGTTCCAATGAGCAGTTCTTC.

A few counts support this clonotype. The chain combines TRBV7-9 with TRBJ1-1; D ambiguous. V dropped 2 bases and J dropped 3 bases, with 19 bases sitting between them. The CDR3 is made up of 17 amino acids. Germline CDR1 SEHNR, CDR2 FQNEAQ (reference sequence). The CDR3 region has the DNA TGTGCCAGCAGCTTAATTTCTCCTCTCGATCGGTACACTGAAGCTTTCTTT. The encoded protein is CASSLISPLDRYTEAFF.

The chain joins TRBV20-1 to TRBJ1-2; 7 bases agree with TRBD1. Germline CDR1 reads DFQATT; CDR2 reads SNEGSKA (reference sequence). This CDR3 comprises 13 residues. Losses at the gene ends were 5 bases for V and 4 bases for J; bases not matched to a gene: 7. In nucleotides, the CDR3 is TGCAGTGCTTGGACAGGATCGAGCTATGGCTACACCTTC. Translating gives CSAWTGSSYGYTF.

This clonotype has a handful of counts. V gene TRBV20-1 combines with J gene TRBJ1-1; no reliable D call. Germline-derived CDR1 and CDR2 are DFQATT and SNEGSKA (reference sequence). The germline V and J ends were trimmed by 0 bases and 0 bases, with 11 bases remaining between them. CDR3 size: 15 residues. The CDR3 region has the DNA TGCAGTGCTAGAGATAGGGATAGGATGAACACTGAAGCTTTCTTT. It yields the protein CSARDRDRMNTEAFF.